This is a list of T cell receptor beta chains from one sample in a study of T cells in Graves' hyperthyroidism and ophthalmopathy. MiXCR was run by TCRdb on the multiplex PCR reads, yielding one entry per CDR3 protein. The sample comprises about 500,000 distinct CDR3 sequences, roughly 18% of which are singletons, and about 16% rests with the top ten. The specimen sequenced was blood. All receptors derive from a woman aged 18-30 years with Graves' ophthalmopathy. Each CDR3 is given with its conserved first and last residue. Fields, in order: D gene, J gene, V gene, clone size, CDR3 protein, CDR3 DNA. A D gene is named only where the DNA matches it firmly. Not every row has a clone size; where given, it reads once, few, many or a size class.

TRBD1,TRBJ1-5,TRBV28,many,CASSLSLTGHQPQHF,TGTGCCAGCAGTTTATCCTTGACAGGGCATCAGCCCCAGCATTTT
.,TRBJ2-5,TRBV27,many,CASSLIPPPQETQYF,TGTGCCAGCAGTTTAATTCCCCCCCCTCAAGAGACCCAGTACTTC
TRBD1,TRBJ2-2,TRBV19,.,CASAGTGNTGELFF,TGTGCCAGCGCCGGGACAGGGAACACCGGGGAGCTGTTTTTT
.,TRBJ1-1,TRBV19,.,CASSYWDSEAFF,TGTGCCAGTAGTTACTGGGATAGTGAAGCTTTCTTT
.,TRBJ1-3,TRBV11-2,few,CASTNLPRQVGNTIYF,TGTGCCAGCACCAATTTACCTCGACAGGTTGGGAACACCATATATTTT
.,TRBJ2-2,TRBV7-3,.,CASSLGRELFF,TGTGCCAGCAGCCTCGGAAGGGAGCTGTTTTTT
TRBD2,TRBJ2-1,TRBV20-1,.,CSEEERGFYNEQFF,TGCAGTGAGGAAGAGCGGGGATTCTACAATGAGCAGTTCTTC
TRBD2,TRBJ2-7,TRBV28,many,CASQSGGTYEQYF,TGTGCCAGCCAAAGCGGGGGGACCTACGAGCAGTACTTC
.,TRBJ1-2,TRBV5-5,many,CASSPDSARYGYTF,TGTGCCAGCAGTCCAGACAGCGCCCGCTATGGCTACACCTTC
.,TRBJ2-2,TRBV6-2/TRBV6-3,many,CASRTILAGELFF,TGTGCCAGCAGAACTATCTTGGCCGGGGAGCTGTTTTTT
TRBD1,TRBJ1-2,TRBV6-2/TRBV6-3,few,CASTLLQGVRGYTF,TGTGCCAGCACCTTACTACAGGGGGTAAGGGGCTACACCTTC
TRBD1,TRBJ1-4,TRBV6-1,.,CASRRTGGDEKLFF,TGTGCCAGCAGAAGGACAGGGGGCGATGAAAAACTGTTTTTT
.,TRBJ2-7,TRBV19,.,CASRLDPLRPDEQYF,TGTGCCAGTAGACTTGATCCCCTGCGGCCAGACGAGCAGTACTTC
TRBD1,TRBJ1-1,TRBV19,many,CASSAGTADFEAFF,TGTGCCAGTAGTGCGGGGACAGCAGACTTCGAAGCTTTCTTT
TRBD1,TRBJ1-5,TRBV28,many,CASSRSQGVGNQPQHF,TGTGCCAGCAGTCGTTCACAGGGGGTGGGTAATCAGCCCCAGCATTTT
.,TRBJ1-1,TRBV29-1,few,CSVKEPLNTEAFF,TGCAGCGTTAAGGAGCCCCTGAACACTGAAGCTTTCTTT
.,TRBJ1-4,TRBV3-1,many,CASSGKDRLNEKLFF,TGTGCCAGCAGCGGAAAGGACAGACTTAATGAAAAACTGTTTTTT
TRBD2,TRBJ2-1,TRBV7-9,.,CASSWSAGVYEQFF,TGTGCCAGCAGCTGGTCAGCGGGAGTGTATGAGCAGTTCTTC
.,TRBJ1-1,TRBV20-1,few,CSARLGGIAFF,TGCAGTGCCCGCTTAGGAGGGATCGCTTTCTTT
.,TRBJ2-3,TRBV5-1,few,CASSSAGFDTQYF,TGCGCCAGCAGCTCGGCGGGGTTTGATACGCAGTATTTT
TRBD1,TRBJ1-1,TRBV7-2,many,CASSTETGANTEAFF,TGTGCCAGCAGCACTGAGACAGGGGCAAACACTGAAGCTTTCTTT
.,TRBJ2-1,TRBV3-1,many,CASSQDAASYNEQFF,TGTGCCAGCAGCCAAGATGCGGCATCCTACAATGAGCAGTTCTTC
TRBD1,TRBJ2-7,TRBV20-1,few,CSVKTGIGYEQYF,TGCAGTGTTAAGACAGGGATCGGGTACGAGCAGTACTTC
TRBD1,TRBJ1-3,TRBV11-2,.,CASSITGTDAGNTIYF,TGTGCCAGCAGCATCACCGGGACAGATGCGGGAAACACCATATATTTT
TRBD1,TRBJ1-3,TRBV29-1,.,CSAMDRGSGNTIYF,TGCAGCGCGATGGACAGGGGCTCTGGAAACACCATATATTTT
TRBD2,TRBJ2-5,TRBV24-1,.,CATVSREGTQYF,TGTGCCACCGTCTCGCGGGAGGGGACCCAGTACTTC
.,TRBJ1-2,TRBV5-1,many,CASSLLGPYGYTF,TGCGCCAGCAGCTTGCTGGGTCCTTATGGCTACACCTTC
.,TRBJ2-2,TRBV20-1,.,CSARDLGGSYTGELFF,TGCAGTGCTAGAGATCTAGGCGGGTCCTACACCGGGGAGCTGTTTTTT
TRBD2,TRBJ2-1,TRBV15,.,CATSRELAGVLYNEQFF,TGTGCCACCAGCAGGGAACTAGCGGGAGTTCTGTACAATGAGCAGTTCTTC
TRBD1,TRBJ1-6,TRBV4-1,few,CASSQRTGYSPLHF,TGCGCCAGCAGCCAAAGGACAGGGTATTCACCCCTCCACTTT